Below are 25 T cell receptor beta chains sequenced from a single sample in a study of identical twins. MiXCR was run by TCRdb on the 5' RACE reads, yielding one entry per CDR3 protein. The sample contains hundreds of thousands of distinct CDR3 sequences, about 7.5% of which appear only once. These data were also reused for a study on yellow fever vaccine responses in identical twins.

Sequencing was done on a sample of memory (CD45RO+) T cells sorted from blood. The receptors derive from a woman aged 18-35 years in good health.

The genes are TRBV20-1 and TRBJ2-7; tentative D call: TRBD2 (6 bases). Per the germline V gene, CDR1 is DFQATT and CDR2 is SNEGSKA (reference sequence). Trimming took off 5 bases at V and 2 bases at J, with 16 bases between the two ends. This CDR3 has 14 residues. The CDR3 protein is CSASDRGFPYEQYF. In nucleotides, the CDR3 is TGCAGTGCTTCTGATCGGGGGTTCCCCTACGAGCAGTACTTC.

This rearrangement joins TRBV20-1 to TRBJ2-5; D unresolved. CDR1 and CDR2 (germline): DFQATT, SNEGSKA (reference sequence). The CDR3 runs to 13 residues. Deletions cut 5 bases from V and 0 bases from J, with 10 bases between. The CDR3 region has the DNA TGCAGTGCTGTCGACCCGAACCAAGAGACCCAGTACTTC. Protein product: CSAVDPNQETQYF.

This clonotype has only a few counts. DNA for the CDR3: TGTGCCAGCAGTGATGGAGGGACGGACATTCAGTACTTC. Translation: CASSDGGTDIQYF. The chain combines TRBV25-1 with TRBJ2-4, with TRBD2 as a possible D gene (6 bases). The CDR3 runs 13 residues. Trimming stripped 3 bases from V and 8 bases from J, with 11 bases between. Germline V gene data show CDR1 as MGHDK and CDR2 as SYGVNS.

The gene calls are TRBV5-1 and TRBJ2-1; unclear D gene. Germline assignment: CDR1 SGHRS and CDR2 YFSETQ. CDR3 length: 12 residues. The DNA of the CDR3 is TGCAGCAGCAGCCTGGCTTACAATGAGCAGTTCTTC. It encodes CSSSLAYNEQFF. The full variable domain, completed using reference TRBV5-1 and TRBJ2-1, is KAGVTQTPRYLIKTRGQQVTLSCSPISGHRSVSWYQQTPGQGLQFLFEYFSETQRNKGNFPGRFSGRQFSNSRSEMNVSTLELGDSALYLCSSSLAYNEQFFGPGTRLTVL.

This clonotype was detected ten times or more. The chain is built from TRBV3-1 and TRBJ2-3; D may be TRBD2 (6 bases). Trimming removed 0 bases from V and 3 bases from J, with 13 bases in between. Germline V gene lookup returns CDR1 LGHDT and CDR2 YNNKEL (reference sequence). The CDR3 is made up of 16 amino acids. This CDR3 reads CASSQDWQEGTDTQYF. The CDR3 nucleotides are TGTGCCAGCAGCCAAGATTGGCAGGAGGGAACAGATACGCAGTATTTT.

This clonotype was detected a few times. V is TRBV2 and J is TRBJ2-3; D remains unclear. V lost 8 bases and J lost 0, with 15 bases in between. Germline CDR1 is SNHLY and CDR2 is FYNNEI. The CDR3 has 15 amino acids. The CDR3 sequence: CASLWGWGSTDTQYF. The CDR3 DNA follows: TGTGCCAGCCTTTGGGGTTGGGGTAGCACAGATACGCAGTATTTT.

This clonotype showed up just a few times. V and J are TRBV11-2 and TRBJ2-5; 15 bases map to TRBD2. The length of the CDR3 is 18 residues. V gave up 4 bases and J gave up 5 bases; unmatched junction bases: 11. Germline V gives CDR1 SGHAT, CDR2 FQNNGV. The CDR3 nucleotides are TGTGCCAGCAGCTCCCGTGGGACTAGCGGGGGGCGGGGGGAGACCCAGTACTTC. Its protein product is CASSSRGTSGGRGETQYF.

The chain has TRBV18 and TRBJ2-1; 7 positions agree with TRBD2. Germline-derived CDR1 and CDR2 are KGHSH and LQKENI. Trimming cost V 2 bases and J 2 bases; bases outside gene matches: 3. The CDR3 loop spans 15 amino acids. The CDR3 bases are TGTGCCAGCTCACCAAACCGGGGGGCCTACAATGAGCAGTTCTTC. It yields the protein CASSPNRGAYNEQFF.

The DNA for the CDR3 is TGTGCCAGCAGCTTGGGCGGGGGGAAAGCCAATGAGCAGTTCTTC. Amino acid sequence: CASSLGGGKANEQFF. The chain recombines TRBV7-9 with TRBJ2-1; 8 bases are shared with TRBD2. V shed 3 bases and J 6 bases; nucleotides not matched to a gene: 7. The CDR3 consists of 15 residues. The germline V gene encodes CDR1 SEHNR and CDR2 FQNEAQ (reference sequence).

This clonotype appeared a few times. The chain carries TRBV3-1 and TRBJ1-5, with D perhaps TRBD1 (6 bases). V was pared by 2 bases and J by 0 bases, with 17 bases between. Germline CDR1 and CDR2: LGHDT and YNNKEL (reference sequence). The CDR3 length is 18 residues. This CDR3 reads CASSQPTGRGFSNQPQHF. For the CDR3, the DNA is TGTGCCAGCAGCCAACCAACTGGAAGGGGGTTTAGCAATCAGCCCCAGCATTTT.

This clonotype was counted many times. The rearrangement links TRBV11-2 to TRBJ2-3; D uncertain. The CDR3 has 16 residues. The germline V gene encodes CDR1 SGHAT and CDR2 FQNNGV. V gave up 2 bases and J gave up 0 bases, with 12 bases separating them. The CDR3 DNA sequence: TGTGCCAGCAGCTTACGGTCAGGAACTAGCACAGATACGCAGTATTTT. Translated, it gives CASSLRSGTSTDTQYF.

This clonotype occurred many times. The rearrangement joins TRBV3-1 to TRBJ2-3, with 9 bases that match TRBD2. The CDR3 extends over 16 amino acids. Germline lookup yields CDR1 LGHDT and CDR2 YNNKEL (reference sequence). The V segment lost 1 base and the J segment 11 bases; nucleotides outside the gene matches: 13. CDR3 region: CASSQVPLGTSRGQYF. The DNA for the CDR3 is TGTGCCAGCAGCCAAGTACCCCTCGGGACTAGCCGTGGGCAGTATTTT.

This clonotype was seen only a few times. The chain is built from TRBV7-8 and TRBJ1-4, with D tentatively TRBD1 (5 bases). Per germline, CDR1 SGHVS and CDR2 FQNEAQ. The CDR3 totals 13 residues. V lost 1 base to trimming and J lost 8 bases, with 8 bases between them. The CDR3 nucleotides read TGTGCCAGCAGCTTAGGACAGCGGGAAAAACTGTTTTTT. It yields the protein CASSLGQREKLFF.

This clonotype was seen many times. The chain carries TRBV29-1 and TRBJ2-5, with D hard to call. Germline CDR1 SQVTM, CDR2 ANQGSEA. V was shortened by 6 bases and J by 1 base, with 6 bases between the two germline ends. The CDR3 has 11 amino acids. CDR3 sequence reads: CSVNFQETQYF. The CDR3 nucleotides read TGCAGCGTGAACTTCCAAGAGACCCAGTACTTC. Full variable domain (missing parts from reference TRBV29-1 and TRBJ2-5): SAVISQKPSRDICQRGTSLTIQCQVDSQVTMMFWYRQQPGQSLTLIATANQGSEATYESGFVIDKFPISRPNLTFSTLTVSNMSPEDSSIYLCSVNFQETQYFGPGTRLLVL.

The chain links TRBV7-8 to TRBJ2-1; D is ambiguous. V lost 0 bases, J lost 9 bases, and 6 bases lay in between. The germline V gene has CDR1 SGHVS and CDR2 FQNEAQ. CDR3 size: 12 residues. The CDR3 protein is CASSLAALEQFF. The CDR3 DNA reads TGTGCCAGCAGCTTAGCGGCCCTTGAGCAGTTCTTC.

DNA of the CDR3: TGTGCCAGTAAACTTCCGGGACAGGGAAATGAGCAGTTCTTC. Its protein is CASKLPGQGNEQFF. V and J are TRBV28 and TRBJ2-1, with 9 bases that match TRBD1. The germline V gene has CDR1 MDHEN and CDR2 SYDVKM. The CDR3 runs 14 residues. Unmatched junction bases numbered 10, after V lost 9 bases and J lost 7 bases.

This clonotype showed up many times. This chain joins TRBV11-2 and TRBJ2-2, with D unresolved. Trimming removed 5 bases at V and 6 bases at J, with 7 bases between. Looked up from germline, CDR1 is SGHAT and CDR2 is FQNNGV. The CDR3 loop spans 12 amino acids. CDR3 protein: CASSRTSGELFF. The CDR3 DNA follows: TGTGCCAGCAGCCGCACGTCCGGGGAGCTGTTTTTT.

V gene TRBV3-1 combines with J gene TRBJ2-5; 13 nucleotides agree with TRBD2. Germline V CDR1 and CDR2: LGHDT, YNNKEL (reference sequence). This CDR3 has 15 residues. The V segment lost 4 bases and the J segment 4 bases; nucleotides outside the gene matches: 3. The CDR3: CASSLRTSGGETQYF. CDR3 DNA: TGTGCCAGCAGCCTACGGACTAGCGGGGGAGAGACCCAGTACTTC.

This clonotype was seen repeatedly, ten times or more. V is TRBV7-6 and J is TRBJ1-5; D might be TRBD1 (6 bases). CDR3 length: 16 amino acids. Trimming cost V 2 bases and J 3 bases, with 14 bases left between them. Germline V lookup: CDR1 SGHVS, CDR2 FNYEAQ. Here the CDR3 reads CASSLKGGRDNQPQHF. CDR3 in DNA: TGTGCCAGCAGCTTAAAGGGGGGGCGCGACAATCAGCCCCAGCATTTT.

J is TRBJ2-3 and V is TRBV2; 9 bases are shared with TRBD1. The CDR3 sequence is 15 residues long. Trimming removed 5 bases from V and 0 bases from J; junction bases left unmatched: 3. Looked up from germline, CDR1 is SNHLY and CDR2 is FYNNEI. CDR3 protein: CASSLQGASTDTQYF. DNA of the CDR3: TGTGCCAGCAGTTTACAGGGGGCTAGCACAGATACGCAGTATTTT. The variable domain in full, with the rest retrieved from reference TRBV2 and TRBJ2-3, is EPEVTQTPSHQVTQMGQEVILRCVPISNHLYFYWYRQILGQKVEFLVSFYNNEISEKSEIFDDQFSVERPDGSNFTLKIRSTKLEDSAMYFCASSLQGASTDTQYFGPGTRLTVL.

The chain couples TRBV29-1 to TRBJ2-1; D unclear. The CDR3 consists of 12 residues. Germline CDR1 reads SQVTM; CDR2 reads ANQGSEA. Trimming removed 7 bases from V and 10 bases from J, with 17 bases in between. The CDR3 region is CSGGMMLGEQFF. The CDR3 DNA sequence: TGCAGCGGTGGAATGATGCTGGGGGAGCAGTTCTTC.

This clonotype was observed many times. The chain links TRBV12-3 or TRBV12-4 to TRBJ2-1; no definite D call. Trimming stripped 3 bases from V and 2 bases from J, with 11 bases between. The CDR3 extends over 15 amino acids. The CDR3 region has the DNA TGTGCCAGCAGTTTTGTTCTTCCAGCCTACAATGAGCAGTTCTTC. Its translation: CASSFVLPAYNEQFF.

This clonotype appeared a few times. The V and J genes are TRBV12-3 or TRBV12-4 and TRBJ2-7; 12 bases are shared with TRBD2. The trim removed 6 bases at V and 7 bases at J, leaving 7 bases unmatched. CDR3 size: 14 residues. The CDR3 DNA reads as TGTGCCAGCAGACCTAGCGGGGGGGCGAGGGAGCAGTACTTC. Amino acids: CASRPSGGAREQYF.

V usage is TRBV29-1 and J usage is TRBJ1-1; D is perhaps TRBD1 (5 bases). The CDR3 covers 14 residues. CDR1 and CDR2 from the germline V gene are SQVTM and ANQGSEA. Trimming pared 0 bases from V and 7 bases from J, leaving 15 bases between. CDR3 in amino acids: CSVEDLQGSLEAFF. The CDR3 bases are TGCAGCGTTGAAGATCTTCAGGGCAGCCTTGAAGCTTTCTTT.

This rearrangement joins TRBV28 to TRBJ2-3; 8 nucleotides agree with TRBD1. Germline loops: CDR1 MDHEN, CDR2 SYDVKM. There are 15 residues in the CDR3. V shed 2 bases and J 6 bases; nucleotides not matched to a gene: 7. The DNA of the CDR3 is TGTGCCAGCAGTTTAGCCGGGACAGGACCGGATACGCAGTATTTT. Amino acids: CASSLAGTGPDTQYF. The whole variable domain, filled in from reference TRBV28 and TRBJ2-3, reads DVKVTQSSRYLVKRTGEKVFLECVQDMDHENMFWYRQDPGLGLRLIYFSYDVKMKEKGDIPEGYSVSREKKERFSLILESASTNQTSMYLCASSLAGTGPDTQYFGPGTRLTVL.